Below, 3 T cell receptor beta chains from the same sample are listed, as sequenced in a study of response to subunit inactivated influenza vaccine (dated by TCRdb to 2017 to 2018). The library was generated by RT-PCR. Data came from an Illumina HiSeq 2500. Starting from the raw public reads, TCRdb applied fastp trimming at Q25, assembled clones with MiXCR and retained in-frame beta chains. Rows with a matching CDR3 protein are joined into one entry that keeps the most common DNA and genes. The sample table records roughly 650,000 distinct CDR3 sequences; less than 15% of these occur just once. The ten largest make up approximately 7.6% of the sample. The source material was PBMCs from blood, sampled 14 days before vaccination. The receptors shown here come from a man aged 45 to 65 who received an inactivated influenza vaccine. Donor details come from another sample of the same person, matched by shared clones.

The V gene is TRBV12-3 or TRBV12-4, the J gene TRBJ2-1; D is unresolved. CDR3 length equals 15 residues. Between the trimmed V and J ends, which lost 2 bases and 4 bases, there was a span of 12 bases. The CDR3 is CASSLILSRYNEQFF. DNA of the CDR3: TGTGCCAGCAGTTTAATACTATCGAGGTACAATGAGCAGTTCTTC.

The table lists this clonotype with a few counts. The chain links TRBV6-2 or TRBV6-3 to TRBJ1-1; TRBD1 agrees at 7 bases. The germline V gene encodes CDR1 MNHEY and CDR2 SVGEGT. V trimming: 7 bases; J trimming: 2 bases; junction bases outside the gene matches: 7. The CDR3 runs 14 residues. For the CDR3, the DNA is TGTGCCAGCAAGACGGGACAGCCAAACACTGAAGCTTTCTTT. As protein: CASKTGQPNTEAFF.

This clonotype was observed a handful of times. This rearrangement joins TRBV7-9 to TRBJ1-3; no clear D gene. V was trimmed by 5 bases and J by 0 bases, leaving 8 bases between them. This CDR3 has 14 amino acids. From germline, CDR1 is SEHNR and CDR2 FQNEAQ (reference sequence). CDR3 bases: TGTGCCAGCAGCACACGGTACTCTGGAAACACCATATATTTT. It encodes CASSTRYSGNTIYF.